This T cell receptor (beta chain) stems from a study of response to subunit inactivated influenza vaccine. The V gene end was trimmed by 7 bases and the J gene end by 1 base; junction bases not matched to a gene: 7. This CDR3 is built from 14 residues. Concerning this clonotype: Its antigen is not known.

TCRdb reanalysed the RT-PCR reads using MiXCR and keeps one entry per CDR3 protein. Of 300,000 to 350,000 distinct CDR3 sequences listed, roughly 22% are singletons. Overall study results and limits: It was the authors' suggestion that each seasonal influenza vaccination recruits few new T cells.

The sequence was collected from a man aged 50 to 69 who received an inactivated influenza vaccine. The chain uses TRBV12-3 or TRBV12-4 and TRBJ2-7; 7 bases fit TRBD1. Here the sequenced sample was PBMCs from blood, taken approximately 22 months after vaccination. CDR3 sequence: CASKGQELSYEQYF. CDR3 in DNA: TGTGCCAGCAAAGGACAGGAGCTATCCTACGAGCAGTACTTC.